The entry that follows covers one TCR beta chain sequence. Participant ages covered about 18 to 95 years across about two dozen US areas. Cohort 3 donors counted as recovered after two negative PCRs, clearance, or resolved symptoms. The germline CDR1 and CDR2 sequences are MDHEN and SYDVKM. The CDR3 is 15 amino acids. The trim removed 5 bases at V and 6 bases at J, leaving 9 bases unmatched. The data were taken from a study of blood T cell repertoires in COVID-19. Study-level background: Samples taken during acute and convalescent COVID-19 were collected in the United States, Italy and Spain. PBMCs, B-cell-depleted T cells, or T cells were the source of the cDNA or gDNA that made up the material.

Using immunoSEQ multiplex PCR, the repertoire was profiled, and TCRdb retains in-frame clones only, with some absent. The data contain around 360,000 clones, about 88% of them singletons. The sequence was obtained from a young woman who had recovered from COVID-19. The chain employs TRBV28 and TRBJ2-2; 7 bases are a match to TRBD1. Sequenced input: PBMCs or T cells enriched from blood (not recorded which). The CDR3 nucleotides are TGTGCCAGCAGTACCTTGACAGGGTTAGCCGGGGAGCTGTTTTTT. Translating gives CASSTLTGLAGELFF.